These 9 T cell receptor beta chains were sequenced from one sample in a study of CD4 T cells in relation to SARS-CoV-2 and coronaviruses. Before the COVID-19 pandemic, during about 2010-2018, CD4+ T cells were taken from unexposed donors. Isolation of CD4+ T cells took place after roughly nine days in culture. TCRdb's table, derived via immunoSEQ multiplex PCR, lists solely in-frame clones and lacks some. The sample has around 31,000 clones; about 78% are singletons. Antigen specificity for these receptors is unknown. Sequencing input: CD4+ T cells from PBMCs, cultured in vitro. The receptors come from a human donor in good health.

Comment on this clone: Germline is not matched at one junction end, which may reflect a read error. This chain connects TRBV5-4 to TRBJ2-3, with 8 bases fitting TRBD2. Germline V gene data show CDR1 as SGHNT and CDR2 as YYREEE (reference sequence). This CDR3 has 17 amino acids. CDR3 sequence: CAGSLARGGFSPDTQYF. CDR3 nucleotide sequence: TGTGCCGGCAGCTTGGCACGGGGGGGCTTTTCACCAGATACGCAGTATTTT.

The genes are TRBV5-1 and TRBJ2-4; 7 positions match TRBD1. V trimming: 4 bases; J trimming: 1 base; junction bases outside the gene matches: 5. Germline V gene lookup returns CDR1 SGHRS and CDR2 YFSETQ. The length of the CDR3 is 15 residues. The CDR3 protein is CASSLTGQAKNIQYF. Here the CDR3 DNA reads TGCGCCAGCAGCCTTACGGGACAGGCCAAAAACATTCAGTACTTC.

This rearrangement joins TRBV29-1 to TRBJ2-7; possible D gene TRBD1, 6 bases. The ends were cut back, 3 bases at V and 2 bases at J, with 8 bases in the middle. CDR1 is SQVTM and CDR2 is ANQGSEA in the germline V gene. This CDR3 contains 12 residues. This CDR3 reads CSVEGQAYEQYF. Written as DNA, the CDR3 is TGCAGCGTTGAGGGACAAGCCTACGAGCAGTACTTC.

This clone was picked up a small number of times. This chain joins TRBV18 and TRBJ2-7; D is ambiguous. CDR1 and CDR2 (germline): KGHSH, LQKENI. The V end was cut by 5 bases, the J end by 6 bases, with 29 bases between. The CDR3 totals 18 residues. In DNA, the CDR3 is TGTGCCAGCTCATCCTCCCTTGCAACACAGAATCTCCTCCCCGAGCAGTACTTC. Translation gives CASSSSLATQNLLPEQYF.

The chain uses TRBV7-2 and TRBJ1-3; 8 bases are shared with TRBD1. V dropped 6 bases and J dropped 4; count of bases not matched to a gene: 5. The CDR3 has 14 residues. In germline, CDR1 is SGHTA, CDR2 FQGNSA. The CDR3 sequence is CASSPQGAGNTIYF. CDR3 DNA sequence: TGTGCCAGCAGTCCTCAGGGGGCGGGAAACACCATATATTTT.

The genes are TRBV10-3 and TRBJ1-1; D ambiguous. Between the trimmed V and J ends, which lost 7 bases and 1 base, there was a span of 10 bases. This CDR3 has 13 residues. Per germline, CDR1 ENHRY and CDR2 SYGVKD. CDR3 region: CAIMGSSNTEAFF. The CDR3 DNA sequence: TGTGCCATCATGGGGTCTTCGAACACTGAAGCTTTCTTT.

This clone came up once. The chain employs TRBV7-3 and TRBJ1-2; D perhaps matches TRBD1 (5 bases). The CDR3 loop spans 18 amino acids. V was shortened by 0 bases and J by 3 bases, with 20 bases between the two germline ends. Per the germline V gene, CDR1 is SGHTA and CDR2 is FQGTGA. The CDR3 nucleotides are TGTGCCAGCAGCTTAACGGGTTCTGGGCAGACGGGGGACTATGGCTACACCTTC. It encodes CASSLTGSGQTGDYGYTF.

V gene TRBV25-1 combines with J gene TRBJ1-3; D gene uncertain. Looked up from germline, CDR1 is MGHDK and CDR2 is SYGVNS. V shed 7 bases and J shed 0 bases, with 1 base lying between them. This CDR3 region has 11 residues. The CDR3 protein is CASTSGNTIYF. The DNA for the CDR3 is TGTGCCAGCACCTCTGGAAACACCATATATTTT.

The V and J genes are TRBV19 and TRBJ1-6, with D possibly being TRBD1 (5 bases). Between the trimmed V and J ends, which lost 5 bases and 9 bases, there was a span of 8 bases. From germline, CDR1 is LNHDA and CDR2 SQIVND (reference sequence). This CDR3 is 12 amino acids long. CDR3 amino acids: CASSAGTSPLHF. The CDR3 nucleotides are TGTGCCAGTAGTGCCGGGACTTCACCCCTCCACTTT. Variable domain in full (rest from reference TRBV19 and TRBJ1-6): DGGITQSPKYLFRKEGQNVTLSCEQNLNHDAMYWYRQDPGQGLRLIYYSQIVNDFQKGDIAEGYSVSREKKESFPLTVTSAQKNPTAFYLCASSAGTSPLHFGNGTRLTVT.